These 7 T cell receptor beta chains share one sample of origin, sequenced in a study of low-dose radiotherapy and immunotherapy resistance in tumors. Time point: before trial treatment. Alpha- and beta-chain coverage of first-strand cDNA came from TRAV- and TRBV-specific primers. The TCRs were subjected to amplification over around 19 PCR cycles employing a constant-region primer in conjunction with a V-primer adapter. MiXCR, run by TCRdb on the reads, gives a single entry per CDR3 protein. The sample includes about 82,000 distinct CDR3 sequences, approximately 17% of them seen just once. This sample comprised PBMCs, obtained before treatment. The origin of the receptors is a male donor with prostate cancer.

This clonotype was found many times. The CDR3 DNA reads as TGTGCCAGACGGGACAGGAGCCGAGGAGTTGAAGCTTTCTTT. It yields the protein CARRDRSRGVEAFF. The V call is TRBV30, the J call TRBJ1-1, with 8 bases aligning to TRBD1. Per germline, CDR1 GTSNPN and CDR2 SVGIG (reference sequence). The CDR3 contains 14 residues. V lost 8 bases, J lost 7 bases, and 15 bases stayed unmatched.

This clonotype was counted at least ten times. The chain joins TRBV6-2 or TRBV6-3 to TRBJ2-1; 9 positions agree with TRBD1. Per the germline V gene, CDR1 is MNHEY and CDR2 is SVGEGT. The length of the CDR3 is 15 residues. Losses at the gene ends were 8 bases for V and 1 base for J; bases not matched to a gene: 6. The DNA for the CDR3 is TGTGCCAGCGCGGACAGGGGTGTTTCCTACAATGAGCAGTTCTTC. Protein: CASADRGVSYNEQFF.

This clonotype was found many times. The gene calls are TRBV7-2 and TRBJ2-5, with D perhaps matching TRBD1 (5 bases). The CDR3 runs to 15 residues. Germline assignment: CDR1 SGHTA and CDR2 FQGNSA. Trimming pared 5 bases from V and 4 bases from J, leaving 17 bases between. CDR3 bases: TGTGCCAGCAGCCAAGACAAGGGGCGCGGAGAGACCCAGTACTTC. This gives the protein CASSQDKGRGETQYF.

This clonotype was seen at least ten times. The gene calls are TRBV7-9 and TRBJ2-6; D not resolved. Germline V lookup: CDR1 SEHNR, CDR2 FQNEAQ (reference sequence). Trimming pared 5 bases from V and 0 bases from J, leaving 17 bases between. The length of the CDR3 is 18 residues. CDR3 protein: CASSTGRATISGANVLTF. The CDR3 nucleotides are TGTGCCAGCAGCACCGGACGGGCGACCATCTCTGGGGCCAACGTCCTGACTTTC.

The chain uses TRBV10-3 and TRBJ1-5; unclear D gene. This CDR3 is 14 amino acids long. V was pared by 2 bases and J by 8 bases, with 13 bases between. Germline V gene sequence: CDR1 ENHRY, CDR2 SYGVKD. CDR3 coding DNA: TGTGCCATCAGTGAGGCAGGAGGCATTGAGCCCCAGCATTTT. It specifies CAISEAGGIEPQHF.

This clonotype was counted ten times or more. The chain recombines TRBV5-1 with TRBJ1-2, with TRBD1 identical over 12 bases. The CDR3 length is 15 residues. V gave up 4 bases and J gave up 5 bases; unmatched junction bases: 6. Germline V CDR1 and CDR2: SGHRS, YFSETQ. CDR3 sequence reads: CASSSGTGGVYGYTF. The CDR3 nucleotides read TGCGCCAGCAGCAGCGGGACAGGGGGCGTTTATGGCTACACCTTC.

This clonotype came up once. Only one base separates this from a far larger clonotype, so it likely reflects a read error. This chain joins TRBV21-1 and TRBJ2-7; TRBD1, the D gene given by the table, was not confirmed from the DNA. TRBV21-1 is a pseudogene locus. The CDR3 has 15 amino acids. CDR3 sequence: CASSKVAGGRAEQYF. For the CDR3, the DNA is TGTGCCAGCAGCAAAGTGGCGGGGGGGCGGGCTGAGCAGTACTTC.